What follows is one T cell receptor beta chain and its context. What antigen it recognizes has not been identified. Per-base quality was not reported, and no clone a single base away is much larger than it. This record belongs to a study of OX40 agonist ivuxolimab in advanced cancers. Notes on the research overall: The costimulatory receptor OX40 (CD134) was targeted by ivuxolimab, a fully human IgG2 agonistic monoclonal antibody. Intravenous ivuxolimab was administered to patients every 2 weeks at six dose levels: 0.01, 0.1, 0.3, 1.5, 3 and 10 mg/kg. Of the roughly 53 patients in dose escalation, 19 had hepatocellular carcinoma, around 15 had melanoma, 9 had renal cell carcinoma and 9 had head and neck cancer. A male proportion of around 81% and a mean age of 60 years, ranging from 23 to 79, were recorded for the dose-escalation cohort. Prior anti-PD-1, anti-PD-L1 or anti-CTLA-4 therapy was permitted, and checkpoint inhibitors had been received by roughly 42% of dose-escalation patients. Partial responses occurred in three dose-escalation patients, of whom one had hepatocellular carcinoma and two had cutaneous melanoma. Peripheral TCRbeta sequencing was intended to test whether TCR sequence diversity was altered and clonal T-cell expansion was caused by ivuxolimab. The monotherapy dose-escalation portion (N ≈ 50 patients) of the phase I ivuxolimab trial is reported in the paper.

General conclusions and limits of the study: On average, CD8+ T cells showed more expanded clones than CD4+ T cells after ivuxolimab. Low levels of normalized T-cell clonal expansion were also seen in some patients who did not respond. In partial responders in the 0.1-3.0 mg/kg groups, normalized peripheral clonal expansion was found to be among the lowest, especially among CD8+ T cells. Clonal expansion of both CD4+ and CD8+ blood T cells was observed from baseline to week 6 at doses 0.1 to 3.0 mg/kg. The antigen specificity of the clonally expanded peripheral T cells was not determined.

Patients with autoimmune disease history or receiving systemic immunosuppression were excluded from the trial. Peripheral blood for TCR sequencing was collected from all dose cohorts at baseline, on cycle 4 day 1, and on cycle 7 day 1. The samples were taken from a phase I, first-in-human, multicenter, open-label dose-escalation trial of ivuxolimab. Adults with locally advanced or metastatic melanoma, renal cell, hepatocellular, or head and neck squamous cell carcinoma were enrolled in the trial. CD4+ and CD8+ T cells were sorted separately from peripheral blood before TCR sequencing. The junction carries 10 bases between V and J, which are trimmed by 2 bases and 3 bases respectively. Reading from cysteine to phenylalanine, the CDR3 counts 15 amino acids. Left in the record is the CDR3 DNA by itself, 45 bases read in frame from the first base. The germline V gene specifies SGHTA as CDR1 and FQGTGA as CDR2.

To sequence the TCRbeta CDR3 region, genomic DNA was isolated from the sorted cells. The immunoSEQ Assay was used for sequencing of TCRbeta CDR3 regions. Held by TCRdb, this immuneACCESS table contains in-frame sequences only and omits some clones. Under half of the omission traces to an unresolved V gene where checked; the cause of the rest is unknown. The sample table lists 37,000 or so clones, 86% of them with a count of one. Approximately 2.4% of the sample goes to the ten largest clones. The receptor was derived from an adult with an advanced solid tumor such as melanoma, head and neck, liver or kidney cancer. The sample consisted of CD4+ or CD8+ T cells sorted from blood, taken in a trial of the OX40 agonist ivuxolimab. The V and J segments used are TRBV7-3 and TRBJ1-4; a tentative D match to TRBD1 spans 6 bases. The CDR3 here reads CASSLEGGANEKLFF. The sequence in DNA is TGTGCCAGCAGCTTAGAAGGGGGGGCTAATGAAAAACTGTTTTTT.